The 24 T cell receptor beta chains given below trace back to one sample, sequenced in a study of cytomegalovirus exposure and HLA in healthy donors. Amplification used 60 Vbeta primers and 13 Jbeta primers. Sequencing used immunoSEQ multiplex PCR; TCRdb keeps in-frame clones, though not all of them. The sample lists roughly 120,000 clones, about 79% seen once, with 4% to 5.5% in the top ten. What was sequenced was PBMCs. The receptors here all came from a man aged 30 to 39 in good health and CMV-seropositive.

This rearrangement joins TRBV23-1 to TRBJ1-3, with D perhaps TRBD1 (6 bases). TRBV23-1 qualifies as an ORF whose function is uncertain. The CDR3 has 15 residues. V was pared by 3 bases and J by 3 bases, with 12 bases between. CDR3 in amino acids: CASSQIRGCGNTIYF. DNA for the CDR3: TGCGCCAGCAGTCAGATCAGGGGATGTGGAAACACCATATATTTT.

This clone turned up a few times. The chain employs TRBV29-1 and TRBJ1-2, with D perhaps TRBD1 (6 bases). The CDR3 is 11 amino acids. CDR1 and CDR2 (germline): SQVTM, ANQGSEA. V lost 6 bases, J lost 3 bases, and 8 bases lay in between. CDR3 coding DNA: TGCAGCGTATCAGGGGACTATGGCTACACCTTC. This encodes CSVSGDYGYTF.

The V gene is TRBV11-2, the J gene TRBJ1-2; D is possibly TRBD1 (5 bases). There are 13 residues in the CDR3. Germline V gene lookup returns CDR1 SGHAT and CDR2 FQNNGV. V lost 5 bases and J 3 bases, leaving 10 bases between the germline ends. Here the CDR3 reads CASSHGGDYGYTF. CDR3 nucleotides: TGTGCCAGCAGCCACGGGGGGGACTATGGCTACACCTTC.

The chain is built from TRBV6-6 and TRBJ1-5; 9 nucleotides match TRBD1. Germline V gene sequence: CDR1 MNHNY, CDR2 SVGAGI (reference sequence). The length of the CDR3 is 15 residues. Trimming removed 6 bases from V and 6 bases from J; junction bases left unmatched: 9. CDR3 nucleotides: TGTGCCAGCAGCCATGAGACAGGGGGTGTTCAGCCCCAGCATTTT. As protein: CASSHETGGVQPQHF.

The J gene is TRBJ2-3, the V gene TRBV11-2, with 10 bases aligning to TRBD2. Germline V CDR1 and CDR2: SGHAT, FQNNGV. The CDR3 has 18 residues. Trimming at V came to 1 base and at J to 1 base, leaving 8 bases not matched to a gene. CDR3 region: CASSLALAGGSRTDTQYF. The CDR3 DNA reads TGTGCCAGCAGCTTAGCTTTAGCGGGGGGCTCCCGCACAGATACGCAGTATTTT.

The chain links TRBV4-1 to TRBJ2-7, with unresolved D. The ends were cut back, 0 bases at V and 3 bases at J, with 12 bases in the middle. The V gene's germline CDR1 is MGHRA and CDR2 YSYEKL. The CDR3 extends over 15 amino acids. The CDR3 DNA reads as TGCGCCAGCAGCCAAGATACTTACAGTATCTACGAGCAGTACTTC. It yields the protein CASSQDTYSIYEQYF.

The chain combines TRBV28 with TRBJ1-2, with TRBD1 matching 10 bases. V gave up 5 bases and J gave up 7 bases; unmatched junction bases: 7. This CDR3 has 14 amino acids. CDR1 and CDR2 from the germline V gene are MDHEN and SYDVKM. The CDR3 sequence is CASSQTGGSGGYTF. The CDR3 region has the DNA TGTGCCAGCAGTCAGACAGGGGGCTCAGGTGGCTACACCTTC.

This clone was counted once. This rearrangement joins TRBV29-1 to TRBJ2-7; a weak D match, TRBD1 (5 bases). CDR3 length: 13 amino acids. With 8 bases removed from V and 2 bases from J, the gap between germline ends came to 16 bases. Germline V gives CDR1 SQVTM, CDR2 ANQGSEA. CDR3 sequence (DNA): TGCAGCATACTGACAGACAGAACCTACGAGCAGTACTTC. Translated: CSILTDRTYEQYF.

The V call is TRBV29-1, the J call TRBJ1-3, with a possible D match to TRBD1 (5 bases). CDR3 length: 15 residues. The V gene lost 6 bases and the J gene lost 0 bases, with 15 bases spanning the gap. Germline assignment: CDR1 SQVTM and CDR2 ANQGSEA. The CDR3 reads CSVGGGVDSGNTIYF. CDR3 bases: TGCAGCGTCGGCGGGGGGGTAGACTCTGGAAACACCATATATTTT. The full variable domain, in which reference TRBV29-1 and TRBJ1-3 provide the parts outside the CDR3, is SAVISQKPSRDICQRGTSLTIQCQVDSQVTMMFWYRQQPGQSLTLIATANQGSEATYESGFVIDKFPISRPNLTFSTLTVSNMSPEDSSIYLCSVGGGVDSGNTIYFGEGSWLTVV.

V usage is TRBV6-1 and J usage is TRBJ2-3; D may be TRBD2 (5 bases). V shed 2 bases and J shed 1 base, with 13 bases lying between them. The CDR3 spans 16 residues. The germline V gene encodes CDR1 MNHNS and CDR2 SASEGT. The CDR3 loop is CASSERVGSGTDTQYF. The CDR3, as DNA: TGTGCCAGCAGTGAACGAGTCGGTAGCGGCACAGATACGCAGTATTTT.

This sequence joins TRBV13 and TRBJ1-4; tentative D call: TRBD1 (6 bases). Germline loops: CDR1 PRHDT, CDR2 FYEKMQ (reference sequence). The CDR3 is made up of 17 amino acids. V lost 5 bases to trimming and J lost 2 bases, with 18 bases between them. The CDR3 here is CASSVAPQGSTNEKLFF. For the CDR3, the DNA is TGTGCCAGCAGCGTTGCTCCACAGGGTTCGACTAATGAAAAACTGTTTTTT.

This clone was seen only once. This chain connects TRBV7-2 to TRBJ2-6; perhaps TRBD1 as D (5 bases). The V and J ends lost 4 bases and 0 bases respectively, with 7 bases between them. Per the germline V gene, CDR1 is SGHTA and CDR2 is FQGNSA. The CDR3 totals 15 residues. CDR3 nucleotide sequence: TGTGCCAGCAGCTCACAGGTCTCTGGGGCCAACGTCCTGACTTTC. Protein sequence: CASSSQVSGANVLTF.

The rearrangement uses TRBV2 and TRBJ2-2, with a tentative D call TRBD2 (5 bases). V lost 3 bases to trimming and J lost 10 bases, with 12 bases between them. This CDR3 spans 13 amino acids. Looked up from germline, CDR1 is SNHLY and CDR2 is FYNNEI. The CDR3 spells CASSEWLAAELFF. CDR3 in DNA: TGTGCCAGCAGTGAGTGGCTAGCCGCGGAGCTGTTTTTT.

This chain connects TRBV5-1 to TRBJ2-5; the D gene is possibly TRBD2 (7 bases). This CDR3 comprises 16 residues. The V end was cut by 3 bases, the J end by 1 base, with 16 bases between. Germline CDR1 and CDR2: SGHRS and YFSETQ. CDR3 DNA sequence: TGCGCCAGCAGCTCGGGAGGACAGTCCTTCCAAGAGACCCAGTACTTC. Encoded protein: CASSSGGQSFQETQYF. Looking up the rest from reference TRBV5-1 and TRBJ2-5 gives the full variable domain: KAGVTQTPRYLIKTRGQQVTLSCSPISGHRSVSWYQQTPGQGLQFLFEYFSETQRNKGNFPGRFSGRQFSNSRSEMNVSTLELGDSALYLCASSSGGQSFQETQYFGPGTRLLVL.

The genes are TRBV18 and TRBJ1-2; TRBD1 might be the D (6 bases). Trimming left V 3 bases short and J 0 bases short, with 8 bases between. From germline, CDR1 is KGHSH and CDR2 LQKENI. This CDR3 is built from 14 residues. The CDR3 reads CASSPGQPNYGYTF. The CDR3, as DNA: TGTGCCAGCTCACCCGGACAGCCTAACTATGGCTACACCTTC.

This chain joins TRBV19 and TRBJ2-1, with TRBD2 matching over 12 bases. The CDR3 is 17 amino acids. Germline V gene data show CDR1 as LNHDA and CDR2 as SQIVND (reference sequence). The ends lost 5 bases at V and 5 bases at J; junction bases unmatched: 10. CDR3 DNA sequence: TGTGCCAGTAGTGGCCGGACTAGCGGGACTCCTCACAATGAGCAGTTCTTC. It specifies CASSGRTSGTPHNEQFF.

This sequence joins TRBV9 and TRBJ2-7, with 9 bases aligning to TRBD2. Trimming at V came to 0 bases and at J to 0 bases, leaving 4 bases not matched to a gene. Germline loops: CDR1 SGDLS, CDR2 YYNGEE. This CDR3 has 16 residues. CDR3 sequence reads: CASSVEAGGFSYEQYF. The CDR3 region has the DNA TGTGCCAGCAGCGTAGAGGCGGGGGGGTTCTCCTACGAGCAGTACTTC.

The rearrangement joins TRBV4-3 to TRBJ2-7; D unresolved. Germline V CDR1 and CDR2: LGHNA, YSLEER. V was shortened by 1 base and J by 2 bases, with 12 bases between the two germline ends. The CDR3 has 15 residues. The CDR3 sequence is CASSQGHRGAYEQYF. The CDR3 nucleotides are TGCGCCAGCAGCCAAGGCCATCGCGGTGCCTACGAGCAGTACTTC.

The chain has TRBV4-3 and TRBJ1-2; 10 positions agree with TRBD1. CDR3 size: 15 residues. V trimming: 0 bases; J trimming: 4 bases; junction bases outside the gene matches: 2. The germline V gene encodes CDR1 LGHNA and CDR2 YSLEER. CDR3 nucleotides: TGCGCCAGCAGCCAAGAACGACAGGGGGCCTATGGCTACACCTTC. As protein: CASSQERQGAYGYTF.

The rearrangement links TRBV28 to TRBJ1-4; D gene unclear. Germline CDR1 MDHEN, CDR2 SYDVKM. The V end was cut by 5 bases, the J end by 3 bases, with 10 bases between. The CDR3 loop spans 14 amino acids. The CDR3 sequence is CASSPGWANEKLFF. CDR3 sequence (DNA): TGTGCCAGCAGTCCGGGATGGGCTAATGAAAAACTGTTTTTT.

The chain is built from TRBV27 and TRBJ2-5, with D possibly matching TRBD2 (6 bases). Near its end, the DNA agrees better with TRBJ2-7, so the J call may be wrong. The CDR3 is 15 amino acids. Germline V gene data show CDR1 as MNHEY and CDR2 as SMNVEV (reference sequence). The CDR3 DNA reads as TGTGCCAGCAGTTTCCGAGCGGGCCGGGCCTACGAGCAGTACTTC. Its protein product is CASSFRAGRAYEQYF.

J is TRBJ1-2 and V is TRBV2; TRBD1 might be the D (5 bases). With 1 base removed from V and 4 bases from J, the gap between germline ends came to 16 bases. Looked up from germline, CDR1 is SNHLY and CDR2 is FYNNEI. The CDR3 is 16 amino acids. For the CDR3, the DNA is TGTGCCAGCAGTGAAGGGGGTGGAGGGGAAGGCTATGGCTACACCTTC. Residues: CASSEGGGGEGYGYTF.

V usage is TRBV9 and J usage is TRBJ1-2; D is possibly TRBD1 (5 bases). This CDR3 contains 12 residues. V was pared by 4 bases and J by 8 bases, with 12 bases between. Germline V gene data show CDR1 as SGDLS and CDR2 as YYNGEE. The CDR3 loop is CASSPGGGGYTF. CDR3 coding DNA: TGTGCCAGCAGCCCCGGCGGGGGGGGCTACACCTTC.

The rearrangement joins TRBV9 to TRBJ2-7; no firm D call. CDR3 length: 15 residues. Deletions cut 4 bases from V and 0 bases from J, with 14 bases between. Germline V gene lookup returns CDR1 SGDLS and CDR2 YYNGEE. In DNA, the CDR3 is TGTGCCAGCAGCCCCTTTGTGATGAGCTCCTACGAGCAGTACTTC. Protein: CASSPFVMSSYEQYF.